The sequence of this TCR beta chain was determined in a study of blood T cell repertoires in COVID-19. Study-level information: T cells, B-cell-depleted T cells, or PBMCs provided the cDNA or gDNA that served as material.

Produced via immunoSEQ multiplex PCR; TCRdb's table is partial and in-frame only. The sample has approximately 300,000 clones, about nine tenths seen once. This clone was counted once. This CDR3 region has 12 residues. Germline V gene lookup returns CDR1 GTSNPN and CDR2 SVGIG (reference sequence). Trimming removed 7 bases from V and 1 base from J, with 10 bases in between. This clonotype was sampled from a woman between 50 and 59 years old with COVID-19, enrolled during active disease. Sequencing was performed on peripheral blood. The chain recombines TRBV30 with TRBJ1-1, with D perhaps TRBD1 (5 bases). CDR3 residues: CASITGNTEAFF. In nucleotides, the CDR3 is TGTGCCTCAATCACAGGGAACACTGAAGCTTTCTTT.